These 15 T cell receptor beta chains came from one sample sequenced in a study of T cell changes during pregnancy in multiple sclerosis. TCRdb's table, derived via immunoSEQ multiplex PCR, lists solely in-frame clones and lacks some. The top ten hold roughly 3.1% of the sample, which has about 62,000 clones, 93% seen once. The sequencing here drew on CD8+ T cells from peripheral blood mononuclear cells, taken in the second trimester of pregnancy. All receptors come from a female donor with multiple sclerosis, enrolled in a pregnancy study.

This chain links TRBV27 with TRBJ2-1; D is uncertain. Germline assignment: CDR1 MNHEY and CDR2 SMNVEV (reference sequence). V lost 0 bases, J lost 2 bases, and 11 bases lay in between. This CDR3 comprises 16 residues. CDR3 amino acids: CASSLSGLQAYNEQFF. In DNA, the CDR3 is TGTGCCAGCAGTTTATCTGGCCTCCAGGCCTACAATGAGCAGTTCTTC.

The chain is built from TRBV4-3 and TRBJ2-1; D possibly corresponds to TRBD2 (5 bases). The germline V gene encodes CDR1 LGHNA and CDR2 YSLEER. The CDR3 runs to 16 residues. V lost 0 bases, J lost 0 bases, and 9 bases lay in between. The CDR3 bases are TGCGCCAGCAGCCAAGACGTAGCGTACTCCTACAATGAGCAGTTCTTC. It translates to CASSQDVAYSYNEQFF.

This clone occurred once. V usage is TRBV27 and J usage is TRBJ2-3; TRBD1 matches at 9 bases. Germline V CDR1 and CDR2: MNHEY, SMNVEV (reference sequence). The CDR3 length is 20 residues. Trimming cost V 4 bases and J 2 bases; bases outside gene matches: 19. In DNA, the CDR3 is TGTGCCAGCAGTTATCTCGGGACAGGGTACGATAGCGGATTCACAGATACGCAGTATTTT. It translates to CASSYLGTGYDSGFTDTQYF.

This rearrangement joins TRBV5-4 to TRBJ2-7; TRBD2 matches at 9 bases. Trimming cost V 6 bases and J 2 bases; bases outside gene matches: 15. Germline assignment: CDR1 SGHNT and CDR2 YYREEE (reference sequence). The CDR3 spans 17 residues. The CDR3 DNA is TGTGCCAGCACCCTAGGGGTAGCGGGAGATGTAACCTACGAGCAGTACTTC. Protein product: CASTLGVAGDVTYEQYF.

The chain recombines TRBV7-9 with TRBJ2-7; a possible D gene is TRBD1 (5 bases). The CDR3 totals 14 residues. V was pared by 3 bases and J by 5 bases, with 14 bases between. The germline V gene has CDR1 SEHNR and CDR2 FQNEAQ (reference sequence). CDR3 protein: CASSLSSQGDEQYF. Here the CDR3 DNA reads TGTGCCAGCAGCTTGTCCAGCCAGGGTGACGAGCAGTACTTC.

The genes are TRBV27 and TRBJ1-5, with 7 positions matching TRBD1. The CDR3 totals 13 residues. CDR1 and CDR2 (germline): MNHEY, SMNVEV (reference sequence). V gave up 6 bases and J gave up 6 bases; unmatched junction bases: 5. In nucleotides, the CDR3 is TGTGCCAGCAGAAAGACAGGGAGTCAGCCCCAGCATTTT. Encoded protein: CASRKTGSQPQHF.

This rearrangement joins TRBV6-5 to TRBJ1-4, with TRBD1 identical over 8 bases. Trimming cost V 6 bases and J 8 bases; bases outside gene matches: 11. CDR1 and CDR2 from the germline V gene are MNHEY and SVGAGI. This CDR3 is built from 15 residues. CDR3 bases: TGTGCCAGCAGGACAGACCAGGGGGCGAGAGAAAAACTGTTTTTT. Translated: CASRTDQGAREKLFF.

The genes are TRBV5-6 and TRBJ2-7; D remains unclear. This CDR3 spans 13 amino acids. Trimming cost V 2 bases and J 2 bases, with 8 bases left between them. The germline CDR1 and CDR2 sequences are SGHDT and YYEEEE. CDR3 protein: CASSFQTAYEQYF. Here the CDR3 DNA reads TGTGCCAGCAGCTTTCAAACGGCCTACGAGCAGTACTTC. The full variable domain, rest sourced from reference TRBV5-6 and TRBJ2-7, is DAGVTQSPTHLIKTRGQQVTLRCSPKSGHDTVSWYQQALGQGPQFIFQYYEEEERQRGNFPDRFSGHQFPNYSSELNVNALLLGDSALYLCASSFQTAYEQYFGPGTRLTVT.

This sequence joins TRBV27 and TRBJ1-2, with 11 bases fitting TRBD1. This CDR3 is built from 14 residues. CDR1 is MNHEY, CDR2 SMNVEV, per germline (reference sequence). With V trimmed by 6 bases and J by 4 bases, 4 bases remained unmatched. CDR3 protein: CASRPGTGGYGYTF. The CDR3 nucleotides are TGTGCCAGCAGACCCGGGACAGGGGGCTATGGCTACACCTTC.

This chain joins TRBV29-1 and TRBJ1-1; possible D gene TRBD1, 5 bases. CDR1 is SQVTM and CDR2 is ANQGSEA in the germline V gene. This CDR3 comprises 10 residues. V lost 0 bases, J lost 13 bases, and 9 bases lay in between. CDR3 sequence: CSVEDRRGFF. The CDR3 DNA is TGCAGCGTTGAAGATCGGAGGGGTTTCTTT.

This chain links TRBV19 with TRBJ2-7, with 8 bases fitting TRBD2. J lost 2 bases, V lost 4 bases, and 4 bases had no gene match. In germline, CDR1 is LNHDA, CDR2 SQIVND (reference sequence). CDR3 length: 14 residues. The CDR3 reads CASSTGLATYEQYF. The CDR3 DNA sequence: TGTGCCAGTAGTACAGGACTAGCTACCTACGAGCAGTACTTC. Combining the CDR3 with reference TRBV19 and TRBJ2-7 gives the whole variable domain DGGITQSPKYLFRKEGQNVTLSCEQNLNHDAMYWYRQDPGQGLRLIYYSQIVNDFQKGDIAEGYSVSREKKESFPLTVTSAQKNPTAFYLCASSTGLATYEQYFGPGTRLTVT.

The CDR3 bases are TGTGCCAGCAGCGTACCAGGGGGCGATACGCAGTATTTT. It encodes CASSVPGGDTQYF. The chain combines TRBV9 with TRBJ2-3; TRBD1 aligns across 8 bases. The CDR3 is 13 amino acids. CDR1 is SGDLS, CDR2 YYNGEE, per germline. With V trimmed by 1 base and J by 6 bases, 1 base remained unmatched.

The chain combines TRBV5-1 with TRBJ2-7, with D possibly being TRBD1 (7 bases). The CDR3 runs to 13 residues. V was shortened by 4 bases and J by 4 bases, with 12 bases between the two germline ends. CDR1 SGHRS and CDR2 YFSETQ come from the germline V gene. The chain's CDR3 is CASSAGQTYEQYF. The CDR3 DNA sequence: TGCGCCAGCAGCGCGGGACAGACTTACGAGCAGTACTTC.

The V call is TRBV28, the J call TRBJ2-7; D perhaps matches TRBD2 (6 bases). V dropped 7 bases and J dropped 6 bases, with 13 bases sitting between them. This CDR3 has 12 amino acids. The germline V gene has CDR1 MDHEN and CDR2 SYDVKM. CDR3 DNA: TGTGCCAGCATTGGAGGGTTTGGCGAGCAGTACTTC. As protein: CASIGGFGEQYF.

The gene calls are TRBV6-4 and TRBJ2-3, with TRBD2 matching 7 bases. The CDR3 has 15 amino acids. J was trimmed by 5 bases and V by 10 bases; bases with no gene match: 15. CDR1 is MRHNA and CDR2 is SNTAGT in the germline V gene. CDR3 protein: CATALGEGVGDTQYF. The DNA of the CDR3 is TGTGCCACCGCCCTGGGGGAGGGAGTGGGAGATACGCAGTATTTT.